The entry below describes one T cell receptor (beta chain). V shed 2 bases and J shed 4 bases, with 9 bases lying between them. Germline V CDR1 and CDR2: MNHEY, SMNVEV (reference sequence). This CDR3 has 14 amino acids. This specimen belongs to a study of cytomegalovirus exposure and HLA in healthy donors. Amplification used 60 Vbeta primers and 13 Jbeta primers. Authors' methods: A later analysis counted around 74 million unique TCR beta chains, some 11 million shared. Here immunoSEQ multiplex PCR was the method, and the copy in TCRdb shows in-frame clones only, minus some. V and J calls and clone size are as listed in that table; D and trimming were resolved from the DNA. The sample contains some 120,000 clones, 50% to 70% of which appear only once.

Source material: PBMCs. This chain joins TRBV27 and TRBJ1-3; D is perhaps TRBD1 (5 bases). This TCR derives from a woman between 35 and 50 years old in good health and CMV-seropositive. CDR3 sequence (DNA): TGTGCCAGCAGTTTACGGGGGGTGGGAAACACCATATATTTT. Its translation is CASSLRGVGNTIYF.